A selection of T cell receptor beta chains follows, all from one sample in a study of T-cell reconstitution after alpha-beta-depleted transplantation in children. TCRdb reprocessed the PCR reads via MiXCR and lists one record per CDR3 protein. The table includes fewer than 550,000 distinct CDR3 sequences, approximately 10% detected once. The sample here was PBMCs, mostly from graft donor cells, taken 180 days after TCRalphabeta/CD19-depleted stem cell transplant. The receptors were sampled from a female patient aged 2 to 10 who had a stem cell transplant for aplastic anemia, so the T cells may come from the graft donor. Both conserved end residues are part of each CDR3. D genes are given only for firm matches. Some rows mark clone size as missing; the rest say once, few, many or name a class of expanded clone.

TRBJ2-2	TRBD1	few	TRBV20-1	CSARTTVDRDGGELFF	TGCAGTGCTAGAACCACCGTGGACAGGGATGGCGGGGAGCTGTTTTTT
TRBJ1-5	.	.	TRBV12-3/TRBV12-4	CASNLAGPHSNQPQHF	TGTGCCAGCAACCTCGCCGGGCCCCATAGCAATCAGCCCCAGCATTTT
TRBJ2-7	TRBD2	.	TRBV20-1	CSAYGTSGSAHEQYF	TGCAGTGCTTATGGGACTAGCGGGAGTGCCCACGAGCAGTACTTC
TRBJ1-2	.	few	TRBV10-3	CAISRTGKDYGYTF	TGTGCCATCAGTCGAACAGGGAAGGACTATGGCTACACCTTC
TRBJ1-1	TRBD1	.	TRBV27	CASRTGPMNTEAFF	TGTGCCAGCAGGACAGGGCCGATGAACACTGAAGCTTTCTTT
TRBJ2-6	TRBD1	.	TRBV6-1	CASTWDRGFPSGANVLTF	TGTGCCAGCACCTGGGACAGGGGGTTCCCCTCTGGGGCCAACGTCCTGACTTTC
TRBJ1-2	.	.	TRBV24-1	CATSDLWEGGYTF	TGTGCCACCAGTGATTTGTGGGAGGGTGGCTACACCTTC
TRBJ1-5	TRBD1	few	TRBV7-9	CASSRNDRESNQPQHF	TGTGCCAGCAGCCGAAACGACAGGGAGAGCAATCAGCCCCAGCATTTT
TRBJ1-6	.	.	TRBV27	CASSPRGTPLHF	TGTGCCAGCAGTCCCCGGGGGACACCCCTCCACTTT
TRBJ2-1	TRBD2	few	TRBV20-1	CSALTSGSSGNEQFF	TGCAGTGCGTTGACTAGCGGGAGTTCTGGCAATGAGCAGTTCTTC
TRBJ2-5	TRBD2	.	TRBV11-2	CASSFRRLAGDGAAQETQYF	TGTGCCAGCAGCTTTCGTAGACTAGCGGGAGACGGTGCGGCGCAAGAGACCCAGTACTTC
TRBJ2-3	TRBD2	many	TRBV29-1	CSVEESGSRTDTQYF	TGCAGCGTTGAAGAAAGCGGGAGTCGGACAGATACGCAGTATTTT
TRBJ1-1	TRBD1	.	TRBV6-2/TRBV6-3	CASSYSFQGAGEAFF	TGTGCCAGCAGTTACTCGTTCCAGGGGGCTGGTGAAGCTTTCTTT
TRBJ1-2	.	few	TRBV6-5	CASSYGGALNYGYTF	TGTGCCAGCAGTTACGGGGGAGCCTTGAACTATGGCTACACCTTC
TRBJ2-1	TRBD2	.	TRBV5-1	CASSELAGGPNNEQFF	TGCGCCAGCAGCGAACTAGCGGGAGGGCCGAACAATGAGCAGTTCTTC
TRBJ1-1	TRBD1	.	TRBV4-3	CASSQDWTGYTEAFF	TGCGCCAGCAGCCAAGATTGGACAGGGTACACTGAAGCTTTCTTT